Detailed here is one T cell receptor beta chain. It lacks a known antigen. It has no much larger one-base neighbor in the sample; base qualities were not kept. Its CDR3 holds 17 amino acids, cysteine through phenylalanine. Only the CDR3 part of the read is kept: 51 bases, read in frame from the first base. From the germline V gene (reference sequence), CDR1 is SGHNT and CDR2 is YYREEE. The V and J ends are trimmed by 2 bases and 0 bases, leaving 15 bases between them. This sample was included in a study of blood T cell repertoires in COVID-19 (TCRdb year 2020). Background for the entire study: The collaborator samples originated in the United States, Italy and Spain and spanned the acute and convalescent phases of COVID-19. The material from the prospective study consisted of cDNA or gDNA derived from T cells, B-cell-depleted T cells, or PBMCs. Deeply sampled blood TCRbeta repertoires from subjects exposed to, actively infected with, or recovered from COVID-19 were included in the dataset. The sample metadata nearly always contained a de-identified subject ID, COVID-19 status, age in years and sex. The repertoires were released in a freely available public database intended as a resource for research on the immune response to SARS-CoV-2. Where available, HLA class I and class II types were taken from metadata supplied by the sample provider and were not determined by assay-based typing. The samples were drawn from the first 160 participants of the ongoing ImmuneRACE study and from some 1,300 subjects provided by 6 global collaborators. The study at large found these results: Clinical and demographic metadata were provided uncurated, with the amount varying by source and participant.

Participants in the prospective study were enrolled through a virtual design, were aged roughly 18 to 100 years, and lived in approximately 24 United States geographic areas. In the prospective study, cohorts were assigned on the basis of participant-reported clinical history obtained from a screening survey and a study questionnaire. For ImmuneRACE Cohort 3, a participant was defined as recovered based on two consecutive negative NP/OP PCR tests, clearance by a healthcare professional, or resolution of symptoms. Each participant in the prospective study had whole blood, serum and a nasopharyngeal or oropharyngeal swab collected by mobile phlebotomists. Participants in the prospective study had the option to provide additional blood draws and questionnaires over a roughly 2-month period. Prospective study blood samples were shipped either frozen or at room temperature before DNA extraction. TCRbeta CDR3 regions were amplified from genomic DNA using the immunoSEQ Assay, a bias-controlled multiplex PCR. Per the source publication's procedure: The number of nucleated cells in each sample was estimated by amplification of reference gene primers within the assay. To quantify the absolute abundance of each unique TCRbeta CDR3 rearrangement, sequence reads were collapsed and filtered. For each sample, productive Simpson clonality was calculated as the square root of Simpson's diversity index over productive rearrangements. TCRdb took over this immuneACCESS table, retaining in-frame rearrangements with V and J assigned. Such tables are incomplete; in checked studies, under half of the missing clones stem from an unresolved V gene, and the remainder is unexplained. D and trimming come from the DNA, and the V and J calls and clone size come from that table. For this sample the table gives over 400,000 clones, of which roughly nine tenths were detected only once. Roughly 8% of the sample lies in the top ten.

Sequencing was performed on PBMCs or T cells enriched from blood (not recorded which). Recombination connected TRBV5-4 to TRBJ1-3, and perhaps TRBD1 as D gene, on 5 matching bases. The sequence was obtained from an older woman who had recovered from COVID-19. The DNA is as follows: TGTGCCAGCAGCTTCGGGACTCCTTCCAGCTCTGGAAACACCATATATTTT. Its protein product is CASSFGTPSSSGNTIYF. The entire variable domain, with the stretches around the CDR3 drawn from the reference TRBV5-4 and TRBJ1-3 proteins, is ETGVTQSPTHLIKTRGQQVTLRCSSQSGHNTVSWYQQALGQGPQFIFQYYREEENGRGNFPPRFSGLQFPNYSSELNVNALELDDSALYLCASSFGTPSSSGNTIYFGEGSWLTVV.